This is a list of T cell receptor beta chains from one sample in a study of T cell repertoires in cytomegalovirus infection. One entry per CDR3 protein results from TCRdb running MiXCR on the reads. The top ten hold 15% to 25% of the sample, which has hundreds of thousands of distinct CDR3 sequences, 25% to 30% seen once. Their target antigens are unknown. The specimen was cultured PBMCs, collected from culture after CMV antigen stimulation. The receptor source for this set is a human donor in good health (CMV status not recorded). Some clones in this sample may be carry-over from other donors' samples. CDR3s include the opening cysteine and the closing phenylalanine or tryptophan. The D gene is left open where the match is weak.

v_gene | d_gene | CDR3aa
TRBV5-1 | - | CASSFTFSELARGTEAFF
TRBV19 | - | CASSPGIAGAGEQYF
TRBV2 | - | CASLQGRVNTGELFF
TRBV2 | - | CASSEAAGEAFF
TRBV7-3 | - | CASSLTGRSDGYTF
TRBV18 | TRBD2 | CASSPASSGTYEQYF
TRBV2 | TRBD1 | CARSGGQGRQPQHF
TRBV7-2 | - | CASSLAGSGVNMNTEAFF
TRBV6-5 | - | CASSTSSGPPREAFF
TRBV7-1 | TRBD2 | CASSPPGGPETQYF
TRBV7-2 | - | CASSPRTAQETQYF
TRBV28 | TRBD1 | CASSTGQGPYSNQPQHF
TRBV20-1 | - | CTARALNTEAFF
TRBV4-1 | - | CASSHPAEGASYNEQFF
TRBV12-3/TRBV12-4 | - | CASSFSGANTEAFF
TRBV7-2 | - | CASSLVRPRYFSNQPQHF
TRBV7-2 | - | CASSSSRGSYEQYF
TRBV7-3 | - | CASSPTGGLRDEQFF
TRBV11-2 | - | CASSLVSNEKLFF
TRBV2 | TRBD1 | CASSERLGNRGDTYEQYF
TRBV7-2 | TRBD2 | CASSLAGTRVDEQYF